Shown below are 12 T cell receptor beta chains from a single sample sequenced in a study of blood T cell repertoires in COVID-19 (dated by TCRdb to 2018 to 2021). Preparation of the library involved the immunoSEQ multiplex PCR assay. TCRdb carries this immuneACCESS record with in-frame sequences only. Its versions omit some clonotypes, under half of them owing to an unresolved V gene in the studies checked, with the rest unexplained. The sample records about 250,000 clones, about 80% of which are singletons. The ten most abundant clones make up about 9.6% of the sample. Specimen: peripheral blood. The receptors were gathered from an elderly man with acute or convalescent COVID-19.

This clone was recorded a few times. This chain's CDR3 is CASSTQWGTNYGYTF. CDR3 coding DNA: TGTGCCAGCAGCACCCAGTGGGGCACTAACTATGGCTACACCTTC. The V and J genes are TRBV7-6 and TRBJ1-2; a weak D match, TRBD1 (5 bases). V was trimmed by 5 bases and J by 0 bases, leaving 13 bases between them. Germline V gene sequence: CDR1 SGHVS, CDR2 FNYEAQ. The CDR3 has 15 amino acids.

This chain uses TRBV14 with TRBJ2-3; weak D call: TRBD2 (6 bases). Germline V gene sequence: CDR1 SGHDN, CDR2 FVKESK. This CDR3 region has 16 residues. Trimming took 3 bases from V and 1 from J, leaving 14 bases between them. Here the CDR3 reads CASSQLQLAGTDTQYF. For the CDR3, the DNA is TGTGCCAGCAGCCAGCTCCAACTAGCAGGCACAGATACGCAGTATTTT.

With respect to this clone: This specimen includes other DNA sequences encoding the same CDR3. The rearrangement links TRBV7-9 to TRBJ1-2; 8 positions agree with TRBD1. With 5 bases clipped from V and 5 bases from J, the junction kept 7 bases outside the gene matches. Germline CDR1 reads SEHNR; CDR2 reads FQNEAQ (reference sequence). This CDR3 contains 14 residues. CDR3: CASSHGTGPYGYTF. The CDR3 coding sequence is TGTGCCAGCAGCCACGGGACAGGACCTTATGGCTACACCTTC.

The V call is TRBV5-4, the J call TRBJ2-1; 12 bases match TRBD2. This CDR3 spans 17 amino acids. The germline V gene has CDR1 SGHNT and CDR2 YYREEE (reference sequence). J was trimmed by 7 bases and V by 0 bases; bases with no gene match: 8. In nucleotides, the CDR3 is TGTGCCAGCAGCTTGGGGTCCCTAGCGGGGGGGCGTAATGAGCAGTTCTTC. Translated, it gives CASSLGSLAGGRNEQFF.

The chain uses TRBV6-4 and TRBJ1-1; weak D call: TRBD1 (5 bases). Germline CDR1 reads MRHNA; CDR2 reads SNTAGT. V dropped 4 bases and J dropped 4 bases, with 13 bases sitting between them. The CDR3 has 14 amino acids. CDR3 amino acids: CASSVQADGTEAFF. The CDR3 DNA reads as TGTGCCAGCAGTGTACAGGCCGACGGCACTGAAGCTTTCTTT.

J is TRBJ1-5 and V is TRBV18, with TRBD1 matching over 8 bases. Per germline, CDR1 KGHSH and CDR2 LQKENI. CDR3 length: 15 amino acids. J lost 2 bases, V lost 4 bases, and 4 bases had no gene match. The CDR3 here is CASSLATGGNQPQHF. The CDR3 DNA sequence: TGTGCCAGCTCACTAGCGACAGGGGGCAATCAGCCCCAGCATTTT. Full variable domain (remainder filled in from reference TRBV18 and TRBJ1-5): NAGVMQNPRHLVRRRGQEARLRCSPMKGHSHVYWYRQLPEEGLKFMVYLQKENIIDESGMPKERFSAEFPKEGPSILRIQQVVRGDSAAYFCASSLATGGNQPQHFGDGTRLSIL.

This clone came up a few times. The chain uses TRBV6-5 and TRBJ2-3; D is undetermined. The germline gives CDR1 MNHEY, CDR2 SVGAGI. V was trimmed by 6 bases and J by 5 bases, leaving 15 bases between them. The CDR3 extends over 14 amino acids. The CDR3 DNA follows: TGTGCCAGCAGCCTGACTCCCAAAGGAGATACGCAGTATTTT. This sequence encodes CASSLTPKGDTQYF.

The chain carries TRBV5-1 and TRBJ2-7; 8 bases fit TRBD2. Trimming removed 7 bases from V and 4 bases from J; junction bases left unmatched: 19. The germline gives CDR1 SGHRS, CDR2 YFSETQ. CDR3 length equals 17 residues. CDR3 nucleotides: TGCGCCAGCCGCCAGGCCAGCGGGAGAAATCGGGGTTACGAGCAGTACTTC. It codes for CASRQASGRNRGYEQYF.

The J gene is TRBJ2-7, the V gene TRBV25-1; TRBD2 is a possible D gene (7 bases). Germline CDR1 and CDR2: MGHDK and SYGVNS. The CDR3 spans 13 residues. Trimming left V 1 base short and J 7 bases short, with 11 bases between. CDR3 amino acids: CASSESRGGEQYF. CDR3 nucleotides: TGTGCCAGCAGTGAATCTAGGGGGGGAGAGCAGTACTTC.

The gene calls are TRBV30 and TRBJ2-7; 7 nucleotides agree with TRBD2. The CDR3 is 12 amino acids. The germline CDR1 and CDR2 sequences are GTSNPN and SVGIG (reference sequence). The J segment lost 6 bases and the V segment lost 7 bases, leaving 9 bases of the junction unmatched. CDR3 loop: CASAGLVSEQYF. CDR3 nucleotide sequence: TGTGCCTCCGCCGGACTAGTCAGCGAGCAGTACTTC.

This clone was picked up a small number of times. CDR3 DNA sequence: TGTGCCAGCTCACAGGCAGCGACTCCCAACTATGGCTACACCTTC. It encodes CASSQAATPNYGYTF. V gene TRBV18 combines with J gene TRBJ1-2; D is undetermined. Germline CDR1 KGHSH, CDR2 LQKENI. The CDR3 runs to 15 residues. V dropped 4 bases and J dropped 2 bases, with 14 bases sitting between them.

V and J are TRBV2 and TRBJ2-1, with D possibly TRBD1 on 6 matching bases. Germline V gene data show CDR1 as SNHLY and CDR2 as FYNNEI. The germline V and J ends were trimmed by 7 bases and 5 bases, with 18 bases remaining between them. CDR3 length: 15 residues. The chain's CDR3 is CASMAGVPFNNEQFF. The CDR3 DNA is TGTGCCAGCATGGCAGGGGTCCCTTTCAACAATGAGCAGTTCTTC.